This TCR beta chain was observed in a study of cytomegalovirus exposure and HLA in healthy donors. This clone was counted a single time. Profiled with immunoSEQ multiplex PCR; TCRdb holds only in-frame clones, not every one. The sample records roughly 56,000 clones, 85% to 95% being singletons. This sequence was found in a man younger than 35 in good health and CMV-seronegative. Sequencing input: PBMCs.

The CDR3 DNA follows: TGTGCCTGGAGACCTCGGACAGGGCGGGGTGGCTACACCTTC. This gives the protein CAWRPRTGRGGYTF. This chain uses TRBV30 with TRBJ1-2; 8 bases line up with TRBD1. V was pared by 3 bases and J by 7 bases, with 10 bases of the junction left unmatched. CDR3 length equals 14 residues. CDR1 is GTSNPN, CDR2 SVGIG, per germline (reference sequence).